Following are 32 T cell receptor beta chains from one sample sequenced in a study of T cells in Graves' hyperthyroidism and ophthalmopathy. The TCR beta CDR3 regions underwent amplification using RNA transcripts as the source. HTBI primers were employed in a first-round RT-PCR of the TCR CDR3. Each CDR3 protein is one row after TCRdb ran MiXCR on the multiplex PCR reads. The sample has about 710,000 distinct CDR3 sequences, about 15% seen once. What was sequenced was blood. The source of these receptors is a man between 18 and 35 years old with Graves' hyperthyroidism.

The chain couples TRBV28 to TRBJ2-4; TRBD2 agrees at 12 bases. The V gene end was trimmed by 3 bases and the J gene end by 10 bases; junction bases not matched to a gene: 19. The CDR3 consists of 19 residues. In germline, CDR1 is MDHEN, CDR2 SYDVKM. CDR3 sequence: CASSFWGQGTSGWKGIQYF. CDR3 bases: TGTGCCAGCAGTTTTTGGGGACAGGGGACTAGCGGGTGGAAGGGAATTCAGTACTTC.

In this sample, this clonotype turned up a few times. V and J are TRBV10-1 and TRBJ1-1, with a weak D call TRBD1 (5 bases). V lost 4 bases to trimming and J lost 0 bases, with 15 bases between them. Germline loops: CDR1 WNHNN, CDR2 SYGVQD (reference sequence). The CDR3 is 16 amino acids. Here the CDR3 DNA reads TGCGCCAGCAGTGCCGCCGGGGGAAACATGAACACTGAAGCTTTCTTT. This gives the protein CASSAAGGNMNTEAFF.

This clonotype occurred many times. The chain has TRBV5-6 and TRBJ2-1, with TRBD1 matching 8 bases. Trimming removed 1 base from V and 3 bases from J; junction bases left unmatched: 9. The CDR3 extends over 17 amino acids. Germline-derived CDR1 and CDR2 are SGHDT and YYEEEE. The CDR3 DNA sequence: TGTGCCAGCAGCTTGCCAGGGGGCGCTTATCGCTACAATGAGCAGTTCTTC. This translates into CASSLPGGAYRYNEQFF.

This clonotype was recorded at least ten times. As DNA, the CDR3 is TGTGCCAGCAGCGAAGGGCCCGGGACTAGCGGGAAAAATGAGCAGTTCTTC. This codes for CASSEGPGTSGKNEQFF. This chain joins TRBV7-3 and TRBJ2-1; 13 nucleotides align to TRBD2. Germline CDR1 is SGHTA and CDR2 is FQGTGA. The CDR3 runs to 17 residues. V shed 5 bases, J shed 7 bases, and the junction held 11 bases outside the gene matches.

This clonotype was detected a few times. The junction departs from the called germline gene at one end, perhaps through a read error. V and J are TRBV2 and TRBJ1-5, with TRBD1 as a possible D gene (5 bases). CDR3 length: 16 amino acids. In germline, CDR1 is SNHLY, CDR2 FYNNEI. Here the CDR3 DNA reads TGTGTCAGCAGTCCGGGACTCCTATATAGCAATCAGCCCCAGCATTTT. Amino acids: CVSSPGLLYSNQPQHF.

This clonotype has just a few counts. The V call is TRBV4-2, the J call TRBJ2-2; D perhaps matches TRBD2 (6 bases). In germline, CDR1 is LGHNA, CDR2 YNFKEQ. CDR3 length: 17 residues. V shed 4 bases and J shed 4 bases, with 19 bases lying between them. The CDR3 coding sequence is TGTGCCAGCAGCCTTCTCGGCCAGGGAGCGGGCACCGGGGAGCTGTTTTTT. It codes for CASSLLGQGAGTGELFF.

This clonotype occurred a few times. The V call is TRBV9, the J call TRBJ2-2, with 7 bases identical to TRBD1. Germline V gene sequence: CDR1 SGDLS, CDR2 YYNGEE. This CDR3 is 17 amino acids long. The junction had 8 bases not matched to a gene; V was cut back by 3 bases and J by 0 bases. CDR3 protein: CASSANTGTANTGELFF. DNA of the CDR3: TGTGCCAGCAGCGCAAATACCGGGACAGCGAACACCGGGGAGCTGTTTTTT. The complete variable domain, with remaining parts taken from reference TRBV9 and TRBJ2-2, reads DSGVTQTPKHLITATGQRVTLRCSPRSGDLSVYWYQQSLDQGLQFLIQYYNGEERAKGNILERFSAQQFPDLHSELNLSSLELGDSALYFCASSANTGTANTGELFFGEGSRLTVL.

This clonotype was seen ten or more times. The chain's CDR3 is CASSTWEDGSSYEQYF. For the CDR3, the DNA is TGTGCCAGCAGCACTTGGGAAGACGGTAGCTCCTACGAGCAGTACTTC. This chain links TRBV11-2 with TRBJ2-7; D not certain. Trimming pared 5 bases from V and 0 bases from J, leaving 17 bases between. Germline CDR1 is SGHAT and CDR2 is FQNNGV. CDR3 size: 16 residues.

There are a few counts of this clonotype. The J gene is TRBJ1-4, the V gene TRBV3-1; D is unresolved. V lost 2 bases and J 10 bases, leaving 11 bases between the germline ends. Germline CDR1 LGHDT, CDR2 YNNKEL (reference sequence). There are 13 residues in the CDR3. CDR3: CASSQNSVGKLFF. CDR3 DNA sequence: TGTGCCAGCAGCCAAAATAGCGTTGGAAAACTGTTTTTT.

This clonotype occurred many times. The CDR3 nucleotides are TGTGCCAGCAGTTACTCGGGGGAGAGCACAGATACGCAGTATTTT. It yields the protein CASSYSGESTDTQYF. V usage is TRBV6-6 and J usage is TRBJ2-3; D tentatively fits TRBD1 or TRBD2 (5 bases each). V lost 0 bases, J lost 0 bases, and 7 bases lay in between. The CDR3 sequence is 15 residues long. In germline, CDR1 is MNHNY, CDR2 SVGAGI (reference sequence).

The sample holds a few counts of this clonotype. The chain employs TRBV7-2 and TRBJ1-6, with D perhaps matching TRBD1 (6 bases). Trimming removed 0 bases at V and 9 bases at J, with 9 bases between. The CDR3 consists of 14 residues. CDR1 SGHTA and CDR2 FQGNSA come from the germline V gene. DNA of the CDR3: TGTGCCAGCAGCTTAGCGGAGGGGGTTTCACCCCTCCACTTT. The encoded protein is CASSLAEGVSPLHF.

The chain couples TRBV7-2 to TRBJ1-5, with D unclear. The CDR3 is 15 residues long. Germline V gene sequence: CDR1 SGHTA, CDR2 FQGNSA. V was trimmed by 2 bases and J by 0 bases, leaving 8 bases between them. CDR3 nucleotide sequence: TGTGCCAGCAGCTTATGGGCGGCTAGCAATCAGCCCCAGCATTTT. Its protein is CASSLWAASNQPQHF.

The rearrangement joins TRBV20-1 to TRBJ2-2; the match to TRBD2 covers 7 bases. Trimming took 5 bases from V and 2 from J; bases not matched to a gene: 2. The CDR3 length is 13 residues. In germline, CDR1 is DFQATT, CDR2 SNEGSKA (reference sequence). The DNA for the CDR3 is TGCAGTGCTGGGACTACTAACACCGGGGAGCTGTTTTTT. Residues: CSAGTTNTGELFF.

In this sample, this clonotype turned up many times. The rearrangement uses TRBV2 and TRBJ2-5, with D possibly matching TRBD2 (5 bases). The CDR3 contains 15 residues. V lost 7 bases and J lost 5, with 20 bases in between. Germline CDR1 reads SNHLY; CDR2 reads FYNNEI. This CDR3 reads CASTDVGEARETQYF. CDR3 coding DNA: TGTGCCAGCACCGACGTGGGAGAAGCTAGGGAGACCCAGTACTTC.

The chain uses TRBV12-3 or TRBV12-4 and TRBJ2-7; 9 nucleotides line up with TRBD1. This CDR3 region has 13 residues. V lost 5 bases and J lost 5; bases outside the gene matches: 4. The CDR3 nucleotides read TGTGCCAGCAGTAAGGACAGGGGCGACGAGCAGTACTTC. Its translation: CASSKDRGDEQYF.

This chain links TRBV20-1 with TRBJ2-7, with D unclear. The CDR3 covers 13 residues. Per germline, CDR1 DFQATT and CDR2 SNEGSKA (reference sequence). The V end was cut by 1 base, the J end by 4 bases, with 11 bases between. The CDR3 DNA reads TGCAGTGCTAGAGTTCCTAGTTCATACGAGCAGTACTTC. Translated: CSARVPSSYEQYF.

The rearrangement links TRBV30 to TRBJ2-1; 7 positions agree with TRBD2. The trim removed 4 bases at V and 4 bases at J, leaving 1 base unmatched. The CDR3 has 12 amino acids. Germline V gives CDR1 GTSNPN, CDR2 SVGIG (reference sequence). CDR3 nucleotides: TGTGCCTGGACTAGCGGTTACAATGAGCAGTTCTTC. Amino acid sequence: CAWTSGYNEQFF.

This clonotype was detected ten times or more. The chain employs TRBV27 and TRBJ2-7; unclear D gene. The CDR3 is made up of 14 amino acids. Trimming took off 4 bases at V and 5 bases at J, with 15 bases between the two ends. Germline V lookup: CDR1 MNHEY, CDR2 SMNVEV (reference sequence). The CDR3 DNA follows: TGTGCCAGCAGTTCTTTTCTCTCTACGGACGAGCAGTACTTC. It translates to CASSSFLSTDEQYF.

This clonotype was observed at least ten times. This chain joins TRBV6-1 and TRBJ2-1; tentatively, D is TRBD1 (5 bases). The CDR3 is 14 amino acids. V lost 4 bases and J 0 bases, leaving 7 bases between the germline ends. Germline values: CDR1 MNHNS, CDR2 SASEGT. Here the CDR3 reads CASSGQLSYNEQFF. The CDR3 DNA sequence: TGTGCCAGCAGTGGACAGCTCTCCTACAATGAGCAGTTCTTC.

This clonotype was detected a few times. V gene TRBV12-3 or TRBV12-4 combines with J gene TRBJ2-7, with TRBD1 as a possible D gene (5 bases). Trimming took off 6 bases at V and 3 bases at J, with 15 bases between the two ends. CDR3 length equals 14 residues. As DNA, the CDR3 is TGTGCCAGCAGCCAAAGTAGGGGATACTACGAGCAGTACTTC. This translates into CASSQSRGYYEQYF.

The chain has TRBV27 and TRBJ2-4; D is ambiguous. CDR3 length equals 15 residues. Between the trimmed V and J ends, which lost 4 bases and 1 base, there was a span of 11 bases. CDR1 is MNHEY, CDR2 SMNVEV, per germline (reference sequence). The CDR3 coding sequence is TGTGCCAGCAGTTCCCCCGGTAGGGCCAAAAACATTCAGTACTTC. It encodes CASSSPGRAKNIQYF.

V gene TRBV12-3 or TRBV12-4 combines with J gene TRBJ1-2; the D gene is possibly TRBD1 (5 bases). The length of the CDR3 is 12 residues. V was pared by 8 bases and J by 7 bases, with 14 bases between. The CDR3: CASGLTGTGYTF. In DNA, the CDR3 is TGTGCCAGCGGTCTTACGGGGACTGGCTACACCTTC.

This clonotype was observed at least ten times. The chain joins TRBV28 to TRBJ2-5, with 8 positions matching TRBD1. The germline CDR1 and CDR2 sequences are MDHEN and SYDVKM. The CDR3 is 13 amino acids. Trimming took 6 bases from V and 5 from J; bases not matched to a gene: 5. This CDR3 is CASSLTGDETQYF. The CDR3 DNA is TGTGCCAGCAGCCTGACAGGGGACGAGACCCAGTACTTC.

The chain joins TRBV5-5 to TRBJ2-5; D is possibly TRBD1 or TRBD2 (5 bases each). CDR1 is SGHKS, CDR2 YYEKEE, per germline (reference sequence). V gave up 4 bases and J gave up 5 bases, with 15 bases separating them. The CDR3 totals 14 residues. In nucleotides, the CDR3 is TGTGCCAGCAGCAAGAGTGGGACCGGGGAGACCCAGTACTTC. It specifies CASSKSGTGETQYF.

This clonotype has a count of ten or more. The chain has TRBV6-2 or TRBV6-3 and TRBJ2-7; D remains unclear. Germline V gives CDR1 MNHEY, CDR2 SVGEGT. The CDR3 extends over 13 amino acids. The ends were cut back, 4 bases at V and 3 bases at J, with 10 bases in the middle. CDR3 in amino acids: CASSSSAHYEQYF. The DNA for the CDR3 is TGTGCCAGCAGTTCCTCGGCCCACTACGAGCAGTACTTC.

There are many counts of this clonotype. This chain links TRBV30 with TRBJ1-5; TRBD1 matches at 9 bases. After removal of 4 bases from V and 3 bases from J, the junction contained 1 base not matched to a gene. CDR3 length: 13 residues. Germline CDR1 and CDR2: GTSNPN and SVGIG (reference sequence). DNA for the CDR3: TGTGCCTGGAACAGGGGGCTCAATCAGCCCCAGCATTTT. Protein sequence: CAWNRGLNQPQHF. The entire variable domain, with the rest obtained from reference TRBV30 and TRBJ1-5, is as follows: SQTIHQWPATLVQPVGSPLSLECTVEGTSNPNLYWYRQAAGRGLQLLFYSVGIGQISSEVPQNLSASRPQDRQFILSSKKLLLSDSGFYLCAWNRGLNQPQHFGDGTRLSIL.

The chain links TRBV19 to TRBJ1-5; D gene unclear. Trimming left V 1 base short and J 0 bases short, with 13 bases between. The CDR3 consists of 17 residues. Germline V gives CDR1 LNHDA, CDR2 SQIVND (reference sequence). The CDR3 loop reads CASSIGLLKLSNQPQHF. In DNA form, the CDR3 reads TGTGCCAGTAGTATAGGTCTGCTGAAGCTTAGCAATCAGCCCCAGCATTTT.

The chain uses TRBV13 and TRBJ2-7; the D gene could be TRBD1 or TRBD2 (5 bases each). V lost 5 bases and J lost 4, with 24 bases in between. This CDR3 is built from 17 residues. Germline V lookup: CDR1 PRHDT, CDR2 FYEKMQ (reference sequence). This CDR3 is CASSRTGCGGRPYEQYF. Here the CDR3 DNA reads TGTGCCAGCAGCAGGACGGGTTGTGGGGGTCGCCCATACGAGCAGTACTTC.

This clonotype was seen many times. At one boundary the junction diverges from the germline segment, which might be a read error. The chain couples TRBV7-7 to TRBJ2-5; D possibly corresponds to TRBD1 (5 bases). The CDR3 has 13 amino acids. Germline loops: CDR1 SSHAT, CDR2 FNYEAQ (reference sequence). The CDR3 loop reads CASSLDRLETQYF. CDR3 coding DNA: TGTGCTAGCAGCTTAGACAGATTAGAGACCCAGTACTTC.

Only a few counts were recorded for this clonotype. The chain recombines TRBV30 with TRBJ2-2, with D perhaps matching TRBD1 (6 bases). Germline CDR1 reads GTSNPN; CDR2 reads SVGIG (reference sequence). This CDR3 contains 14 residues. Here the CDR3 reads CALQRTRGTGELFF. The CDR3 nucleotides read TGTGCTCTACAAAGAACTAGGGGGACCGGGGAGCTGTTTTTT.

This clonotype was recorded at least ten times. The genes are TRBV7-9 and TRBJ2-2; D is unclear. Germline values: CDR1 SEHNR, CDR2 FQNEAQ (reference sequence). This CDR3 region has 15 residues. The V end was cut by 1 base, the J end by 0 bases, with 6 bases between. In nucleotides, the CDR3 is TGTGCCAGCAGCTTAGGTGCAGCGAACACCGGGGAGCTGTTTTTT. Its translation: CASSLGAANTGELFF. The full variable domain, in which reference TRBV7-9 and TRBJ2-2 provide the parts outside the CDR3, is DTGVSQNPRHKITKRGQNVTFRCDPISEHNRLYWYRQTLGQGPEFLTYFQNEAQLEKSRLLSDRFSAERPKGSFSTLEIQRTEQGDSAMYLCASSLGAANTGELFFGEGSRLTVL.

The chain employs TRBV3-1 and TRBJ1-4; the D gene is possibly TRBD1 (6 bases). This CDR3 contains 14 residues. Germline values: CDR1 LGHDT, CDR2 YNNKEL (reference sequence). Trimming pared 8 bases from V and 7 bases from J, leaving 17 bases between. The CDR3 DNA is TGTGCCAGCGGCTTCAGGGGAGAGGGTGAAAAACTGTTTTTT. Encoded protein: CASGFRGEGEKLFF.